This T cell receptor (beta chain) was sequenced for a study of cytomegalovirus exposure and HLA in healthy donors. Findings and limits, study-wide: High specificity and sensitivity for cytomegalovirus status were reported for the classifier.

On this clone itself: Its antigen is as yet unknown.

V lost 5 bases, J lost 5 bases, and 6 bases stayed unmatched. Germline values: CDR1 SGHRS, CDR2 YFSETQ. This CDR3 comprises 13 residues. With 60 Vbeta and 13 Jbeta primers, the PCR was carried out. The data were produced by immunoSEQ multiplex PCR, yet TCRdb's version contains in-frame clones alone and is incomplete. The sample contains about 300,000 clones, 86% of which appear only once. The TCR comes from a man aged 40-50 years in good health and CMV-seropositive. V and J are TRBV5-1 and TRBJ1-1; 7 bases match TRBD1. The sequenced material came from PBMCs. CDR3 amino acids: CASSYRGGTEAFF. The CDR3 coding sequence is TGCGCCAGCAGTTACAGGGGTGGGACTGAAGCTTTCTTT.